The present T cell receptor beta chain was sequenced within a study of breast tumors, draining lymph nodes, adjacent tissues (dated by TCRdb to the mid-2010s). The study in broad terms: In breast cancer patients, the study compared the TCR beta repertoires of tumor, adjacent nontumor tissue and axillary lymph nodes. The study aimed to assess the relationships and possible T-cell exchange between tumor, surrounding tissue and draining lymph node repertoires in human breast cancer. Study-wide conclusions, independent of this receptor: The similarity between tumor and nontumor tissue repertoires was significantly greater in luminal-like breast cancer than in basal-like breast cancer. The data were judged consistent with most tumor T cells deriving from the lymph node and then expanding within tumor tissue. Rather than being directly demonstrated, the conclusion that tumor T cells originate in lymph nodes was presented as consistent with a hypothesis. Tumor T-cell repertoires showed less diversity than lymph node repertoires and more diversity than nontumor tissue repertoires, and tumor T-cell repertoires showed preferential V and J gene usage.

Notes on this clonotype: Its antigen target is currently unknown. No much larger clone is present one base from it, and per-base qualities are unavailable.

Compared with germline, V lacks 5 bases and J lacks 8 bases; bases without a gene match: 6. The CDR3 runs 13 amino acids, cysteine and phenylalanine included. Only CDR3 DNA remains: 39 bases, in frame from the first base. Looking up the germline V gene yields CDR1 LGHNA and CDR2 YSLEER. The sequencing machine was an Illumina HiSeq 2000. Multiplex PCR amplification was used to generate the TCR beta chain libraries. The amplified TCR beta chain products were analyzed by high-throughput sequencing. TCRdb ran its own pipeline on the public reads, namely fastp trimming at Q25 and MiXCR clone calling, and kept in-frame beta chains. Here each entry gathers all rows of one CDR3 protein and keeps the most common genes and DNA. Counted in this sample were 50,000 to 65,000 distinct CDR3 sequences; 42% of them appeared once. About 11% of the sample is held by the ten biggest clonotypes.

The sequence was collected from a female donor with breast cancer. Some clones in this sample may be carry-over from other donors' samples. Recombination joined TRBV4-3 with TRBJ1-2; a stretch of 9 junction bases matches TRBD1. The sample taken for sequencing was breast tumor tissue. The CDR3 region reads CASSLGQGGGYTF. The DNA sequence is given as TGCGCCAGCAGCTTGGGACAGGGAGGCGGCTACACCTTC.